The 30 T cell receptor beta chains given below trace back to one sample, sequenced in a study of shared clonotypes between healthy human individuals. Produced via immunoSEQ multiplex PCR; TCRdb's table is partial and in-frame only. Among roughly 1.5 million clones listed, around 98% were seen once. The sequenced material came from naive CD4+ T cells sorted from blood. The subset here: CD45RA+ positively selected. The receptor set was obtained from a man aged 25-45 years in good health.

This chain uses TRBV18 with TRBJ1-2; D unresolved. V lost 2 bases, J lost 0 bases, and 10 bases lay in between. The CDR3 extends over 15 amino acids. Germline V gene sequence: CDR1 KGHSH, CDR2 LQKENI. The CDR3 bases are TGTGCCAGCTCACCAGGTAGGGCGGCTAACTATGGCTACACCTTC. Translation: CASSPGRAANYGYTF.

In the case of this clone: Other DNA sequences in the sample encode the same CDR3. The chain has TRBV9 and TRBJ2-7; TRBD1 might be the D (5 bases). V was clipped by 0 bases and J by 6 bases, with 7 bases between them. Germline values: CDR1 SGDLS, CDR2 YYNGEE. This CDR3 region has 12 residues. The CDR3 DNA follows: TGTGCCAGCAGCGTAGCAGGGCGCGAGCAGTACTTC. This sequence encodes CASSVAGREQYF.

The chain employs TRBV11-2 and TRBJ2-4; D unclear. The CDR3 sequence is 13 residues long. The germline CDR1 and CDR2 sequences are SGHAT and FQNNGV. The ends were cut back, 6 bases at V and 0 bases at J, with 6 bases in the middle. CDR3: CASRRIAKNIQYF. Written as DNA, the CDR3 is TGTGCCAGCAGGAGAATAGCCAAAAACATTCAGTACTTC.

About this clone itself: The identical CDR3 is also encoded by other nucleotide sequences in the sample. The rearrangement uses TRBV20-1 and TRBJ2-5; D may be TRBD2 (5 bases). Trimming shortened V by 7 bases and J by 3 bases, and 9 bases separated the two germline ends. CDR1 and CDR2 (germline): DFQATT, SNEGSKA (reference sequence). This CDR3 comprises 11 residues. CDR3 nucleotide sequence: TGCAGTGTACCCGGGAAAGAGACCCAGTACTTC. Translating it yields CSVPGKETQYF.

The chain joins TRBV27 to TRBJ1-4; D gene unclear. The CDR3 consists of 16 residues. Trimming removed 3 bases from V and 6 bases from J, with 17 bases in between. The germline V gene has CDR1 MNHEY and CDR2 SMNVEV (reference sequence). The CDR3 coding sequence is TGTGCCAGCAGTTTCAACATAGGAGAGGGTTATGAAAAACTGTTTTTT. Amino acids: CASSFNIGEGYEKLFF.

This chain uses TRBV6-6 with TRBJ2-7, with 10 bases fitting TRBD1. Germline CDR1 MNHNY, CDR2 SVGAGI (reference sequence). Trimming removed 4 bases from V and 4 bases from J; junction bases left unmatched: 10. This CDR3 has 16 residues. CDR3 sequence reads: CASSSYPSGQGYEQYF. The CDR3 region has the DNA TGTGCCAGCAGTTCCTACCCGTCGGGACAGGGGTACGAGCAGTACTTC.

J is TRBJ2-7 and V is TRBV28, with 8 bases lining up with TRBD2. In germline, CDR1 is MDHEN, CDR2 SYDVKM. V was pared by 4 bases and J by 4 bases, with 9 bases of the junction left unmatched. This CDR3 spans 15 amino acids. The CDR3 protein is CASSSIGRARYEQYF. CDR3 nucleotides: TGTGCCAGCAGTTCGATCGGGAGGGCCCGTTACGAGCAGTACTTC.

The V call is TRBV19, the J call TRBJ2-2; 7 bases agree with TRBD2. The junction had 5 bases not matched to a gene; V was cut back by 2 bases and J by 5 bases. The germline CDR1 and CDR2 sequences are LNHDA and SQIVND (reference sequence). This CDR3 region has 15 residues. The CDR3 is CASSIFSGQTGELFF. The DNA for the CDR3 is TGTGCCAGTAGTATATTTAGCGGGCAGACCGGGGAGCTGTTTTTT. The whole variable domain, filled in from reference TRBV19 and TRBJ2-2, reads DGGITQSPKYLFRKEGQNVTLSCEQNLNHDAMYWYRQDPGQGLRLIYYSQIVNDFQKGDIAEGYSVSREKKESFPLTVTSAQKNPTAFYLCASSIFSGQTGELFFGEGSRLTVL.

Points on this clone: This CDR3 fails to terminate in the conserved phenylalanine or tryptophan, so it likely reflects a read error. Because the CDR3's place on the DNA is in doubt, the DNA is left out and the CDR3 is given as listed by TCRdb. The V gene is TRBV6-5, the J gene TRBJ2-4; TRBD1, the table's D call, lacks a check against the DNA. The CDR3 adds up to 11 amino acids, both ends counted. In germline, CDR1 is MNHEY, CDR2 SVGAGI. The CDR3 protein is CASIDRDRGIH.

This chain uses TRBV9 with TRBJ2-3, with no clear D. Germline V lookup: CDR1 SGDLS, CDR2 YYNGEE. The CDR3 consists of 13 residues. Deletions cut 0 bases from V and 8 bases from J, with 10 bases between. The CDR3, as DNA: TGTGCCAGCAGCGTAGTTGGCACCGGTACGCAGTATTTT. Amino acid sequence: CASSVVGTGTQYF.

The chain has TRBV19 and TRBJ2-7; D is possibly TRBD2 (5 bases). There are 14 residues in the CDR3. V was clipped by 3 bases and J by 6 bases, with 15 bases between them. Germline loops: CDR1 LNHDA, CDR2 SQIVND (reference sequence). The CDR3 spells CASSIGLKSAEQYF. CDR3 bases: TGTGCCAGTAGTATCGGACTCAAGTCGGCCGAGCAGTACTTC.

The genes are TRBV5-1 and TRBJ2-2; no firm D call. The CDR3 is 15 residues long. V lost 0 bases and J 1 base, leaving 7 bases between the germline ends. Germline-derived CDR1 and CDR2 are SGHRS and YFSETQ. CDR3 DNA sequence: TGCGCCAGCAGCTTGGTTCCAGGGAACACCGGGGAGCTGTTTTTT. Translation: CASSLVPGNTGELFF.

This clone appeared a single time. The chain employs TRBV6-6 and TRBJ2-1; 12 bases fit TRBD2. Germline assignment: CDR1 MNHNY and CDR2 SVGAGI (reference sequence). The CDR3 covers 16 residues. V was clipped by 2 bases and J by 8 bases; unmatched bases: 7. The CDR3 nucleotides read TGTGCCAGCAGTTACCCCAGACTAGCGGGAGTGGATGAGCAGTTCTTC. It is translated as CASSYPRLAGVDEQFF.

Here the CDR3 reads CASSADITERDNTGELFF. In nucleotides, the CDR3 is TGTGCCAGCTCCGCGGACATTACAGAGCGGGACAATACCGGGGAGCTGTTTTTT. This chain uses TRBV18 with TRBJ2-2; tentative D call: TRBD2 (7 bases). Trimming left V 6 bases short and J 5 bases short, with 25 bases between. Germline lookup yields CDR1 KGHSH and CDR2 LQKENI. The CDR3 is 18 residues long.

Here the CDR3 reads CASSPSGANTGELFF. The DNA for the CDR3 is TGTGCCAGCAGCCCCTCGGGGGCGAACACCGGGGAGCTGTTTTTT. V usage is TRBV7-3 and J usage is TRBJ2-2, with D possibly being TRBD2 (6 bases). V gave up 5 bases and J gave up 0 bases, with 10 bases separating them. Germline values: CDR1 SGHTA, CDR2 FQGTGA. The CDR3 is 15 residues long.

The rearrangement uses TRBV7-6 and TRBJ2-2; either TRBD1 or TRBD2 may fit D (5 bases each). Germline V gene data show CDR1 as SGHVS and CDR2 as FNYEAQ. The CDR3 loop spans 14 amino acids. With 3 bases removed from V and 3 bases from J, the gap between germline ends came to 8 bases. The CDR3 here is CASSFQGDTGELFF. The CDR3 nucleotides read TGTGCCAGCAGCTTTCAGGGAGACACCGGGGAGCTGTTTTTT.

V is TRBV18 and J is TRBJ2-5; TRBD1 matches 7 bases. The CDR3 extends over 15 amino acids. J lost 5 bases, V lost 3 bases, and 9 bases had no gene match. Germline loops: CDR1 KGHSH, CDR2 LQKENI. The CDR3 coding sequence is TGTGCCAGCTCACCTGGGACAGACCCAGCGGAGACCCAGTACTTC. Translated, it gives CASSPGTDPAETQYF.

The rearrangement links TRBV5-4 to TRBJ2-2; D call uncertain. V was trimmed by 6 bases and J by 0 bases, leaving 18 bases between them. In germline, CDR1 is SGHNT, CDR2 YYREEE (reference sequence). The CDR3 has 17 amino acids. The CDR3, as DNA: TGTGCCAGCAAACCCGAAGGGTTTGCGGCGAACACCGGGGAGCTGTTTTTT. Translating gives CASKPEGFAANTGELFF. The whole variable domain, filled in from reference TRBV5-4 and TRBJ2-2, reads ETGVTQSPTHLIKTRGQQVTLRCSSQSGHNTVSWYQQALGQGPQFIFQYYREEENGRGNFPPRFSGLQFPNYSSELNVNALELDDSALYLCASKPEGFAANTGELFFGEGSRLTVL.

The CDR3 loop is CAISEPLGLAENTDTQYF. CDR3 coding DNA: TGTGCCATCAGTGAGCCTCTCGGACTAGCGGAGAACACAGATACGCAGTATTTT. The chain employs TRBV10-3 and TRBJ2-3; 10 nucleotides align to TRBD2. The length of the CDR3 is 18 residues. In germline, CDR1 is ENHRY, CDR2 SYGVKD. V was pared by 2 bases and J by 2 bases, with 10 bases of the junction left unmatched.

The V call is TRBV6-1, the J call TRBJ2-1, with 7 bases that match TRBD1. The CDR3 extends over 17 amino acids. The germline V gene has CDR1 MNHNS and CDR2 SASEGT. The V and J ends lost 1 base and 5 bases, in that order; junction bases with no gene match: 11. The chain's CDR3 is CASSEDRGWLMDNEQFF. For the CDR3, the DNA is TGTGCCAGCAGTGAAGACAGGGGTTGGCTAATGGACAATGAGCAGTTCTTC.

CDR3 DNA sequence: TGCGCCTCACGCCGGGGCGCCACAGATACGCAGTATTTT. This encodes CASRRGATDTQYF. This sequence joins TRBV10-1 and TRBJ2-3; D might be TRBD1 or TRBD2, each matching 5 bases. With 11 bases removed from V and 2 bases from J, the gap between germline ends came to 14 bases. This CDR3 has 13 residues. Germline assignment: CDR1 WNHNN and CDR2 SYGVQD (reference sequence).

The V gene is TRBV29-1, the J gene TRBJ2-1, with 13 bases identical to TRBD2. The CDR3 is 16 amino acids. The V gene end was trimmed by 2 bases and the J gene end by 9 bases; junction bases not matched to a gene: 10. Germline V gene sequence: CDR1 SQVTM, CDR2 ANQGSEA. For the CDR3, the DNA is TGCAGCGTTGAATTTCGGACTAGCGGGAGTAGTGGTGAGCAGTTCTTC. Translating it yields CSVEFRTSGSSGEQFF.

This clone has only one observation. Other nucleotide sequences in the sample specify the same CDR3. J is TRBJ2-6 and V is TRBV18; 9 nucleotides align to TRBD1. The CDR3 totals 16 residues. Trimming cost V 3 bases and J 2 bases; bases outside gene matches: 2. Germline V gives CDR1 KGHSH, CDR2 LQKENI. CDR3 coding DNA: TGTGCCAGCTCACCTAGGACAGGGGCTGGGGCCAACGTCCTGACTTTC. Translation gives CASSPRTGAGANVLTF.

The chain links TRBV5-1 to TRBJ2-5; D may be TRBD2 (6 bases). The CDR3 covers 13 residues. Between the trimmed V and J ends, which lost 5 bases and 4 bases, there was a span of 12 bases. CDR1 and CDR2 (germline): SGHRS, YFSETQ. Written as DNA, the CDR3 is TGCGCCAGCAGTCGGGAGCTGAGAGAGACCCAGTACTTC. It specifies CASSRELRETQYF.

The chain's CDR3 is CASSLSHSGTFYEQYF. The CDR3 bases are TGTGCCAGCAGTTTATCCCATTCGGGGACCTTCTACGAGCAGTACTTC. J is TRBJ2-7 and V is TRBV28; D could derive from TRBD1 or TRBD2 (5 bases each). Trimming removed 1 base at V and 3 bases at J, with 16 bases between. This CDR3 has 16 amino acids. From germline, CDR1 is MDHEN and CDR2 SYDVKM.

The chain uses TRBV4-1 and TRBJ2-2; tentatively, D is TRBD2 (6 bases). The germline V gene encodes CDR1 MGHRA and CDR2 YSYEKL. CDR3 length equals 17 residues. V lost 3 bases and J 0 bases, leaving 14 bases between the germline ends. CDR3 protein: CASSHGGVLANTGELFF. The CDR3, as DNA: TGCGCCAGCAGCCACGGAGGGGTACTAGCGAACACCGGGGAGCTGTTTTTT.

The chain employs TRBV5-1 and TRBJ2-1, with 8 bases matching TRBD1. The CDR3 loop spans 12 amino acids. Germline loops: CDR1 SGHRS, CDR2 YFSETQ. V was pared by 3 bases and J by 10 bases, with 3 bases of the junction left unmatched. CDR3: CASSSGQGEQFF. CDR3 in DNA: TGCGCCAGCAGCTCAGGACAGGGCGAGCAGTTCTTC. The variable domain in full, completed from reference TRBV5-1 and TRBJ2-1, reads KAGVTQTPRYLIKTRGQQVTLSCSPISGHRSVSWYQQTPGQGLQFLFEYFSETQRNKGNFPGRFSGRQFSNSRSEMNVSTLELGDSALYLCASSSGQGEQFFGPGTRLTVL.

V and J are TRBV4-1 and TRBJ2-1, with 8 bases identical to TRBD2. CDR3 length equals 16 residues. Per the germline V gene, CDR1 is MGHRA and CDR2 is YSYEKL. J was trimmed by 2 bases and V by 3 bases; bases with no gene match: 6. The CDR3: CASSHTTSGPYNEQFF. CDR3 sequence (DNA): TGCGCCAGCAGCCATACCACTAGCGGTCCCTACAATGAGCAGTTCTTC.

CDR3: CATSNGPHSTDTQYF. The CDR3 nucleotides are TGTGCCACCAGCAACGGGCCCCATAGCACAGATACGCAGTATTTT. The rearrangement links TRBV15 to TRBJ2-3; D not certain. Looked up from germline, CDR1 is LNHNV and CDR2 is YYDKDF (reference sequence). Trimming shortened V by 4 bases and J by 0 bases, and 11 bases separated the two germline ends. The CDR3 totals 15 residues.

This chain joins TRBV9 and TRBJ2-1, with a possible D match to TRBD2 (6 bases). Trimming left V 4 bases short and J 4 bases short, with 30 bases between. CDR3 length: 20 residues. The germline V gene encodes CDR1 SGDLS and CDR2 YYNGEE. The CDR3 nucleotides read TGTGCCAGCAGCCCCCAACGATTGGGACTGAGACAGAACAAGTACAATGAGCAGTTCTTC. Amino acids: CASSPQRLGLRQNKYNEQFF. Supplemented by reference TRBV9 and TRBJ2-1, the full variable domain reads DSGVTQTPKHLITATGQRVTLRCSPRSGDLSVYWYQQSLDQGLQFLIQYYNGEERAKGNILERFSAQQFPDLHSELNLSSLELGDSALYFCASSPQRLGLRQNKYNEQFFGPGTRLTVL.